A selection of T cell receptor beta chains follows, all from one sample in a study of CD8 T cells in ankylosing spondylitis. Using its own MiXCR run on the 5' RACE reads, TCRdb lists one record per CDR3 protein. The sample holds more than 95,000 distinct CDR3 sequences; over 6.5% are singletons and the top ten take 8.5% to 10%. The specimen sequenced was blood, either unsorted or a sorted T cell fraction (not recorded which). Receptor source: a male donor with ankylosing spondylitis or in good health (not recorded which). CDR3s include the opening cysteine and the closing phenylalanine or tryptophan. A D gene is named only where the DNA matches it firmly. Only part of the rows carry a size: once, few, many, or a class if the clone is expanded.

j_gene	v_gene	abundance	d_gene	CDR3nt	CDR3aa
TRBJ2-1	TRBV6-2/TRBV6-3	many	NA	TGTGCCAGCAGTTACTCGACATTTGGGTACAATGAGCAGTTCTTC	CASSYSTFGYNEQFF
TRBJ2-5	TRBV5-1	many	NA	TGCGCCAGCAGCTTCGGGCTGACACAAGAGACCCAGTACTTC	CASSFGLTQETQYF
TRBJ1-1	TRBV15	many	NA	TGTGCCACCAGCCGATCCTCTGGGAGCACTGAAGCTTTCTTT	CATSRSSGSTEAFF
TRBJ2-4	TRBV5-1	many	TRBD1	TGCGCCAGCAGTCGGACAGGGGAGGACATTCAGTACTTC	CASSRTGEDIQYF
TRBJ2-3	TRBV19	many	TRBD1	TGTGCCAGTAGTATGGAAGACAGGGGGCTTGCAGATACGCAGTATTTT	CASSMEDRGLADTQYF
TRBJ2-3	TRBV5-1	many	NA	TGCGCCAGCAGCTTAGAATTCACAGATACGCAGTATTTT	CASSLEFTDTQYF
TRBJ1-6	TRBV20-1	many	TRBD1	TGCAGTGCAAGGGGGCAGGCTCTTTCACCCCTCCACTTT	CSARGQALSPLHF
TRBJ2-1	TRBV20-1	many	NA	TGCACTCTGGAGGGGATGGGCGAGCAGTTCTTC	CTLEGMGEQFF
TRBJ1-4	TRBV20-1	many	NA	TGCAGTGCTCGAATCCAGGGTAGTAATGAAAAACTGTTTTTT	CSARIQGSNEKLFF
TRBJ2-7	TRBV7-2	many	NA	TGTGCCAGCAGCTTAGGAAAGGGGGAGGACTACGAGCAGTACTTC	CASSLGKGEDYEQYF
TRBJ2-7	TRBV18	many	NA	TGTGCCAGCTCACCACCCTACAGGAATTCGCGGGAGCAGTACTTC	CASSPPYRNSREQYF
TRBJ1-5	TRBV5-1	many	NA	TGCGCCAGCAGCTTGGGGCCGGGGAACAATCAGCCCCAGCATTTT	CASSLGPGNNQPQHF
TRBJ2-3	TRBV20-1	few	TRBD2	TGCAGTGCTATTCTAGCGGGGGGGCGCGCAGATACGCAGTATTTT	CSAILAGGRADTQYF
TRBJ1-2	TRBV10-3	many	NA	TGTGCCATCGAAGTTCTCGGCTATGGCTACACCTTC	CAIEVLGYGYTF
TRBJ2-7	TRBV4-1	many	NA	TGCGCCAGCAGCCAAGGGGGGGACCTCGGGACCTACGAGCAGTACTTC	CASSQGGDLGTYEQYF
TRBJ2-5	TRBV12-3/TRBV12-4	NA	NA	TGTGCCAGCAGTAGGAGCGGCCAAGAGACCCAGTACTTC	CASSRSGQETQYF
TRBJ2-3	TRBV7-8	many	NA	TGTGCCAGCAATGAGGCAGGGCCCGCTACGCAGTATTTT	CASNEAGPATQYF
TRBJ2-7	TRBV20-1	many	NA	TGCAGTGCTAGACCCTCGAGGCGGTACTACGAGCAGTACTTC	CSARPSRRYYEQYF
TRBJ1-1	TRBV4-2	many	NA	TGTGCCAGCAGCCAAGACGGGGGTATGAACACTGAAGCTTTCTTT	CASSQDGGMNTEAFF
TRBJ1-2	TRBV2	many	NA	TGTGCCAGCAGTGAAGCTCCCCTCTACCCAGGGGTAGGGTCCTATGGCTACACCTTC	CASSEAPLYPGVGSYGYTF
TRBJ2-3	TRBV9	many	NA	TGTGCCAGCAGCGTAGATCCAGGGACCACAGATACGCAGTATTTT	CASSVDPGTTDTQYF
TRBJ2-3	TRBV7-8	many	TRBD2	TGTGCCAGCAGCTTAGCGGGACTAGCGGGGGAACGCACAGATACGCAGTATTTT	CASSLAGLAGERTDTQYF
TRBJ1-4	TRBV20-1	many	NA	TGCAGTGCTAGATCGGTCCTTACTTGGGAAAAACTGTTTTTT	CSARSVLTWEKLFF
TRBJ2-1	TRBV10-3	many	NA	TGTGCCATCAGTGACGGGGCTCCCCAAGGAAATGAGCAGTTCTTC	CAISDGAPQGNEQFF
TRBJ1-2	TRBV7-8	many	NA	TGTGCCAGCAGCTCAGAGACAGGCAACTATGGCTACACCTTC	CASSSETGNYGYTF
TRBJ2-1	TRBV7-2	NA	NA	TGTGCCAGCAGCTTAACCGGGCCTGAGCAGTTCTTC	CASSLTGPEQFF
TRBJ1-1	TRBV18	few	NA	TGTGCCAGCTCACGGAGACCCACAGCAAACATGAACACTGAAGCTTTCTTT	CASSRRPTANMNTEAFF
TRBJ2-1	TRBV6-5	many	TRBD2	TGTGCCAGCAGTTACTCGAAGGCGGGAGGGTACAATGAGCAGTTCTTC	CASSYSKAGGYNEQFF
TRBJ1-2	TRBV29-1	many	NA	TGCAGCGCCCTAGGGGGGGAGTTCTATGGCTACACCTTC	CSALGGEFYGYTF
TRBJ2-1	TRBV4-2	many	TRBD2	TGTGCCAGCAGCCAAGCCCAGCGGGGGGGCCTCTTCAATGAGCAGTTCTTC	CASSQAQRGGLFNEQFF
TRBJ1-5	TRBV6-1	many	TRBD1	TGTGCCAGCAGAGGGACAGGGGGACGCAATCAGCCCCAGCATTTT	CASRGTGGRNQPQHF
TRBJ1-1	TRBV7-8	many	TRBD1	TGTGCCAGCAGCAATAGACAGGGCGGGACTGAAGCTTTCTTT	CASSNRQGGTEAFF
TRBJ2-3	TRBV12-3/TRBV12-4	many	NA	TGTGCCAGCAACCAAGGGGGGGCCACAGATACGCAGTATTTT	CASNQGGATDTQYF
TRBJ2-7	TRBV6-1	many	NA	TGTGCCAGCAGAGAGTATGGGGTCGGGTACGAGCAGTACTTC	CASREYGVGYEQYF
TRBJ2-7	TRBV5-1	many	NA	TGCGCCAGCAGCTTCGATCCGAATCCAGCTGTGGTCTACGAGCAGTACTTC	CASSFDPNPAVVYEQYF
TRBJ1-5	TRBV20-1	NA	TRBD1	TGCAGTGCACAGGGGCTCATGGATCAGCCCCAGCATTTT	CSAQGLMDQPQHF
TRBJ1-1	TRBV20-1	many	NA	TGCAGTGCTAGACAGGGCCAAAACACTGAAGCTTTCTTT	CSARQGQNTEAFF
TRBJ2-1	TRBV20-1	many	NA	TGCAGTGCTAGAAAGCCCGGGAGTGAGCAGTTCTTC	CSARKPGSEQFF
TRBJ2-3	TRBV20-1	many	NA	TGCAGTGCTAGACGGACTAGCACAGATACGCAGTATTTT	CSARRTSTDTQYF
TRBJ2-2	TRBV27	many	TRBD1	TGTGCCAGCAGTTGGACAGGGGAGAACACCGGGGAGCTGTTTTTT	CASSWTGENTGELFF
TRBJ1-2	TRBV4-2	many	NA	TGTGCCAGCAGCCAAGTACAGGGAGCCCGTGGCTACACCTTC	CASSQVQGARGYTF
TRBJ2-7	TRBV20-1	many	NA	TGCAGTGCTAGACCCGAGGCAGGGCAAGGGGACGAGCAGTACTTC	CSARPEAGQGDEQYF
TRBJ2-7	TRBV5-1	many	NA	TGCGCCAGCAGCTCGTCCCTGAGACCTGAGCAGTACTTC	CASSSSLRPEQYF
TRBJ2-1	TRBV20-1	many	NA	TGCAGTGCTTGGGGCCAGGGTCCCGGGGCTCGCAATAAGCAGTTCTTC	CSAWGQGPGARNKQFF
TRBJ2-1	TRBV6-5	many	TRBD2	TGTGCCAGCAGTTACGGCGGGGGGGCCGGCAATGAGCAGTTCTTC	CASSYGGGAGNEQFF
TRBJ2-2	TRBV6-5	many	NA	TGTGCCAGCAGTTACAGGGTTTATCCCCGGAACACCGGGGAGCTGTTTTTT	CASSYRVYPRNTGELFF
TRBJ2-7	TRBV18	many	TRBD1	TGTGCCAGCTCACAGACAGGGCGCTCCTACGAGCAGTACTTC	CASSQTGRSYEQYF
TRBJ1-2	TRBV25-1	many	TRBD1	TGTGCCAGCAGTGGAACAGGGGAAGGTGGCTACACCTTC	CASSGTGEGGYTF
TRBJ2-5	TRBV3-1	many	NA	TGTGCCAGCAGCCAAATCGGAGCGGAGACCCAGTACTTC	CASSQIGAETQYF
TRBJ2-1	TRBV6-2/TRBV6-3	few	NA	TGTGCCAGCAGACCCCGGCCGGGGACGAATGAGCAGTTCTTC	CASRPRPGTNEQFF
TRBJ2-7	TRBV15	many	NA	TGTGCCACCAGCAGGAACCGGGACTCCTACGAGCAGTACTTC	CATSRNRDSYEQYF
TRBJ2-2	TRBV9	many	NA	TGTGCCAGCAGCGTACGAGCTAGCACCGGGGAGCTGTTTTTT	CASSVRASTGELFF
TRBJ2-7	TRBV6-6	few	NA	TGTGCCACCGGTGCGGGTGGCTACGAGCAGTACTTC	CATGAGGYEQYF
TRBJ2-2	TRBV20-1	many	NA	TGCAGTGCTAGAGGCGGGACCTGGGCGACCGGGGAGCTGTTTTTT	CSARGGTWATGELFF
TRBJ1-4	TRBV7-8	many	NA	TGTGCCAGCAGCTTATTCGGCAGTATAGAAAAACTGTTTTTT	CASSLFGSIEKLFF